The rows below give T cell receptor beta chains drawn from one sample of a study of cytomegalovirus exposure and HLA in healthy donors. The protocol was immunoSEQ multiplex PCR, while the TCRdb copy is restricted to in-frame clones and leaves out a portion. The sample carries about 130,000 clones, 82% recorded once. The sequenced sample consisted of PBMCs. The receptors shown here come from a boy under 18 in good health and CMV-seronegative. CDR3s include the opening cysteine and the closing phenylalanine or tryptophan. Each record gives: J gene, V gene, D gene, clone size, CDR3 DNA, CDR3 protein. A D gene is named only where the DNA matches it firmly. Size is omitted from some rows. Given values are once, few, many or a class for expanded clones.

J gene: TRBJ1-2
V gene: TRBV4-1
D gene: .
clone size: .
CDR3 DNA: TGCGCCAGCAGCCAAGGGGTGACAGGTTCCTATGGCTACACCTTC
CDR3 protein: CASSQGVTGSYGYTF

J gene: TRBJ2-1
V gene: TRBV7-8
D gene: .
clone size: .
CDR3 DNA: TGTGCCAGCAGCTTAGCGACATTAGGAAGGTTCGATGAGCAGTTCTTC
CDR3 protein: CASSLATLGRFDEQFF

J gene: TRBJ2-1
V gene: TRBV2
D gene: .
clone size: .
CDR3 DNA: TGTGCCAGCAGACCATACGGAGATGAGCAGTTCTTC
CDR3 protein: CASRPYGDEQFF

J gene: TRBJ2-7
V gene: TRBV2
D gene: TRBD1
clone size: .
CDR3 DNA: TGTGCCAGCAGTGACCTGAACAGGGGAATCAACGAGCAGTACTTC
CDR3 protein: CASSDLNRGINEQYF

J gene: TRBJ2-1
V gene: TRBV25-1
D gene: TRBD1
clone size: .
CDR3 DNA: TGTGCCAGCGGGGGACAGCCCTTTGGGGATGAGCAGTTCTTC
CDR3 protein: CASGGQPFGDEQFF

J gene: TRBJ2-1
V gene: TRBV15
D gene: TRBD2
clone size: .
CDR3 DNA: TGTGCCACCAGCAGTGGGACTACCCTTCCCTACAATGAGCAGTTCTTC
CDR3 protein: CATSSGTTLPYNEQFF

J gene: TRBJ2-7
V gene: TRBV6-6
D gene: TRBD2
clone size: .
CDR3 DNA: TGTGCCAGCAGTTACTACCGACTAGCGGGTTCGGACGAGCAGTACTTC
CDR3 protein: CASSYYRLAGSDEQYF

J gene: TRBJ2-1
V gene: TRBV6-1
D gene: TRBD2
clone size: .
CDR3 DNA: TGTGCCAGCACAATGACTAGCGAGGTTGAGCAGTTCTTC
CDR3 protein: CASTMTSEVEQFF

J gene: TRBJ2-3
V gene: TRBV5-6
D gene: .
clone size: .
CDR3 DNA: TGTGCCAGCAGGCTCGCGGGGCGCACAGATACGCAGTATTTT
CDR3 protein: CASRLAGRTDTQYF

J gene: TRBJ2-1
V gene: TRBV30
D gene: TRBD1
clone size: .
CDR3 DNA: TGTGCCTGGAGTTACGCCGGGACAGGGTATGGAGGTGAGCAGTTCTTC
CDR3 protein: CAWSYAGTGYGGEQFF

J gene: TRBJ1-1
V gene: TRBV2
D gene: .
clone size: few
CDR3 DNA: TGTGCCAGCAGGTTGACAGTGAACACTGAAGCTTTCTTT
CDR3 protein: CASRLTVNTEAFF

J gene: TRBJ2-2
V gene: TRBV7-9
D gene: .
clone size: .
CDR3 DNA: TGTGCCAGCAGCCCTCGACAGACCGGGGAGCTGTTTTTT
CDR3 protein: CASSPRQTGELFF

J gene: TRBJ2-5
V gene: TRBV30
D gene: TRBD2
clone size: .
CDR3 DNA: TGTGCCTGGAGCGGCATAGCGGGAGTCGGGGAGACCCAGTACTTC
CDR3 protein: CAWSGIAGVGETQYF

J gene: TRBJ1-5
V gene: TRBV27
D gene: .
clone size: .
CDR3 DNA: TGTGCCAGCAGTTCAGGGGTTCAGCCCCAGCATTTT
CDR3 protein: CASSSGVQPQHF

J gene: TRBJ2-7
V gene: TRBV7-2
D gene: .
clone size: .
CDR3 DNA: TGTGCCAGCAGCTTAGCTAGCGGCAACTACGAGCAGTACTTC
CDR3 protein: CASSLASGNYEQYF

J gene: TRBJ2-1
V gene: TRBV7-3
D gene: .
clone size: .
CDR3 DNA: TGTGCCAGCAGCTTAGTGGGGGGCTACAATGAGCAGTTCTTC
CDR3 protein: CASSLVGGYNEQFF

J gene: TRBJ1-2
V gene: TRBV18
D gene: TRBD1
clone size: .
CDR3 DNA: TGTGCCAGCTCACTGACCGGGACAGTAGAATATCGCTACACCTTC
CDR3 protein: CASSLTGTVEYRYTF

J gene: TRBJ2-1
V gene: TRBV2
D gene: TRBD2
clone size: .
CDR3 DNA: TGTGCCAGCAGTGAAGGGTGGGAGGGTTCCTACAATGAGCAGTTCTTC
CDR3 protein: CASSEGWEGSYNEQFF

J gene: TRBJ1-4
V gene: TRBV10-3
D gene: .
clone size: .
CDR3 DNA: TGTGCCATCAGTGAGTCGTCCCCACAGGGAAATGAAAAACTGTTTTTT
CDR3 protein: CAISESSPQGNEKLFF

J gene: TRBJ1-2
V gene: TRBV18
D gene: .
clone size: .
CDR3 DNA: TGTGCCAGCTCACCGAGTTCAATCTATGGCTACACCTTC
CDR3 protein: CASSPSSIYGYTF

J gene: TRBJ2-2
V gene: TRBV7-6
D gene: TRBD2
clone size: .
CDR3 DNA: TGTGCCAGCAGCTCCGGGGGAGCGGGAATAGGCACCGGGGAGCTGTTTTTT
CDR3 protein: CASSSGGAGIGTGELFF

J gene: TRBJ2-1
V gene: TRBV6-6
D gene: TRBD1
clone size: .
CDR3 DNA: TGTGCCAGCAGCCACTACCAGGGGGCGCCTGAGCAGTTCTTC
CDR3 protein: CASSHYQGAPEQFF

J gene: TRBJ2-7
V gene: TRBV19
D gene: .
clone size: .
CDR3 DNA: TGTGCCAGCGCCTTGGAGGGTGCGTCCTACGAGCAGTACTTC
CDR3 protein: CASALEGASYEQYF

J gene: TRBJ1-6
V gene: TRBV6-5
D gene: .
clone size: few
CDR3 DNA: TGTGCCAGCAGTTACAGCGCAGGGCTATCACCCCTCCACTTT
CDR3 protein: CASSYSAGLSPLHF

J gene: TRBJ2-3
V gene: TRBV5-5
D gene: TRBD2
clone size: .
CDR3 DNA: TGTGCCAGCAGTACCATAGGGGAGGGTGCGGGGGATACGCAGTATTTT
CDR3 protein: CASSTIGEGAGDTQYF

J gene: TRBJ1-2
V gene: TRBV7-2
D gene: TRBD1
clone size: .
CDR3 DNA: TGTGCCAGCAGCTTAGTAGTAGGGACAGGGTCCTATGGCTACACCTTC
CDR3 protein: CASSLVVGTGSYGYTF

J gene: TRBJ2-7
V gene: TRBV19
D gene: .
clone size: .
CDR3 DNA: TGTGCCAGTAGTATCGATAGCGGCTTCTACGAGCAGTACTTC
CDR3 protein: CASSIDSGFYEQYF

J gene: TRBJ2-7
V gene: TRBV18
D gene: .
clone size: .
CDR3 DNA: TGTGCCAGCTCACCACTAGCAAATACCCACGAGCAGTACTTC
CDR3 protein: CASSPLANTHEQYF

J gene: TRBJ2-1
V gene: TRBV6-6
D gene: .
clone size: once
CDR3 DNA: TGTGCCAGCAGTTCCGGGACTCAGGGCAATGAGCAGTTCTTC
CDR3 protein: CASSSGTQGNEQFF

J gene: TRBJ2-5
V gene: TRBV29-1
D gene: TRBD2
clone size: .
CDR3 DNA: TGCAGCGTGCGGGGGGTCCTCCAAGAGACCCAGTACTTC
CDR3 protein: CSVRGVLQETQYF

J gene: TRBJ1-2
V gene: TRBV28
D gene: TRBD1
clone size: .
CDR3 DNA: TGTGCCAGCAGTTTCCCTGGACAGGAGGACTATGGCTACACCTTC
CDR3 protein: CASSFPGQEDYGYTF

J gene: TRBJ2-7
V gene: TRBV5-1
D gene: TRBD2
clone size: .
CDR3 DNA: TGCGCCAGCAGCTTGGCGGGGGGGTTACGAACCTACGAGCAGTACTTC
CDR3 protein: CASSLAGGLRTYEQYF

J gene: TRBJ2-1
V gene: TRBV5-1
D gene: .
clone size: .
CDR3 DNA: TGCGCCAGCAGCAGGGGACTTAATTTCGCTGAGCAGTTCTTC
CDR3 protein: CASSRGLNFAEQFF

J gene: TRBJ2-1
V gene: TRBV25-1
D gene: TRBD2
clone size: .
CDR3 DNA: TGTGCCAGCAGTGAGGCCACCCCGGGAGGCGGTGAGCAGTTCTTC
CDR3 protein: CASSEATPGGGEQFF

J gene: TRBJ2-7
V gene: TRBV9
D gene: TRBD1
clone size: .
CDR3 DNA: TGTGCCAGCAGCCTTGCGGACAGGGGCGGCTACGAGCAGTACTTC
CDR3 protein: CASSLADRGGYEQYF

J gene: TRBJ2-7
V gene: TRBV11-1
D gene: TRBD2
clone size: .
CDR3 DNA: TGTGCCAGCGGAAGCGGGATGACCTACGAGCAGTACTTC
CDR3 protein: CASGSGMTYEQYF

J gene: TRBJ2-7
V gene: TRBV7-6
D gene: .
clone size: .
CDR3 DNA: TGTGCCAGCAGCTTAGAACAGAATACCTACGAGCAGTACTTC
CDR3 protein: CASSLEQNTYEQYF

J gene: TRBJ2-1
V gene: TRBV25-1
D gene: TRBD1
clone size: few
CDR3 DNA: TGTGCCAGCAGTGATCCCAAGGGACAGGGGTACGATGAGCAGTTCTTC
CDR3 protein: CASSDPKGQGYDEQFF

J gene: TRBJ2-7
V gene: TRBV27
D gene: .
clone size: .
CDR3 DNA: TGTGCCAGCAGTTTATCCGGGCAGGACAACTACGAGCAGTACTTC
CDR3 protein: CASSLSGQDNYEQYF

J gene: TRBJ2-5
V gene: TRBV9
D gene: TRBD1
clone size: .
CDR3 DNA: TGTGCCAGCAGCGGGGGACAGGGGGGGACAGAGACCCAGTACTTC
CDR3 protein: CASSGGQGGTETQYF